These 10 T cell receptor beta chains came from one sample sequenced in a study of T cell clonotyping in hematopoietic cell transplantation. TCRdb's copy holds only in-frame clones and misses some; the assay was immunoSEQ multiplex PCR. The sample has tens of thousands of clones, 90% to 95% seen once. Sequencing input: peripheral blood mononuclear cells. The receptor source for this set is a woman in her 50s in good health. Some clones in this sample may be carry-over from other donors' samples.

V is TRBV15 and J is TRBJ2-3; tentative D call: TRBD2 (5 bases). The V end lost 3 bases, the J end lost 0 bases, and 10 bases lay between the germline ends. Germline CDR1 and CDR2: LNHNV and YYDKDF (reference sequence). The CDR3 contains 15 residues. CDR3 DNA: TGTGCCACCAGCAGGGACTCCTATAGCACAGATACGCAGTATTTT. Protein sequence: CATSRDSYSTDTQYF.

CDR3 protein: CASRQDESLGTQYF. The DNA of the CDR3 is TGTGCCAGCAGGCAGGACGAATCTTTAGGGACCCAGTACTTC. This chain connects TRBV6-6 to TRBJ2-5; no definite D call. Looked up from germline, CDR1 is MNHNY and CDR2 is SVGAGI (reference sequence). CDR3 length equals 14 residues. V was trimmed by 6 bases and J by 7 bases, leaving 18 bases between them.

This sequence joins TRBV5-1 and TRBJ2-7; 9 bases fit TRBD2. Germline V lookup: CDR1 SGHRS, CDR2 YFSETQ. This CDR3 spans 14 amino acids. The ends lost 4 bases at V and 3 bases at J; junction bases unmatched: 5. The CDR3 region has the DNA TGCGCCAGCAGCCAACTAGCGGGTGACTACGAGCAGTACTTC. This gives the protein CASSQLAGDYEQYF.

V and J are TRBV4-2 and TRBJ1-6; weak D call: TRBD1 (6 bases). This CDR3 comprises 18 residues. The V gene lost 4 bases and the J gene lost 0 bases, with 16 bases spanning the gap. From germline, CDR1 is LGHNA and CDR2 YNFKEQ. CDR3 DNA: TGTGCCAGCAGCCGAGTAGGGGGGGCGAACTCCTATAATTCACCCCTCCACTTT. Protein sequence: CASSRVGGANSYNSPLHF.

The chain is built from TRBV5-4 and TRBJ2-7; no firm D call. Deletions cut 0 bases from V and 6 bases from J, with 7 bases between. The CDR3 has 12 residues. Germline CDR1 is SGHNT and CDR2 is YYREEE (reference sequence). CDR3 region: CASSLEGGEQYF. As DNA, the CDR3 is TGTGCCAGCAGCTTGGAGGGTGGCGAGCAGTACTTC.

The chain has TRBV7-2 and TRBJ2-2; possibly TRBD1 or TRBD2 for D (5 bases each). V was trimmed by 2 bases and J by 0 bases, leaving 13 bases between them. Per germline, CDR1 SGHTA and CDR2 FQGNSA. This CDR3 comprises 17 residues. CDR3 bases: TGTGCCAGCAGCTTAAACCCATTGGGGGCGAACACCGGGGAGCTGTTTTTT. This sequence encodes CASSLNPLGANTGELFF.

The chain links TRBV4-3 to TRBJ1-6, with TRBD1 matching 7 bases. The CDR3 contains 16 residues. Germline lookup yields CDR1 LGHNA and CDR2 YSLEER. V dropped 1 base and J dropped 13; count of bases not matched to a gene: 13. CDR3 bases: TGCGCCAGCAGCCAAGTTCCCCCGACAGGGAAGTCCCCCCTCCACTTT. Translating it yields CASSQVPPTGKSPLHF.

This clone has just one count. The chain combines TRBV6-5 with TRBJ2-5, with 8 bases matching TRBD1. This CDR3 region has 15 residues. Germline values: CDR1 MNHEY, CDR2 SVGAGI. V shed 2 bases and J 4 bases; nucleotides not matched to a gene: 6. The CDR3 bases are TGTGCCAGCAGTTACGTGACAGGGGCAGGAGAGACCCAGTACTTC. Its protein product is CASSYVTGAGETQYF.

V usage is TRBV19 and J usage is TRBJ1-2; 7 nucleotides line up with TRBD1. CDR1 is LNHDA and CDR2 is SQIVND in the germline V gene (reference sequence). This CDR3 is 14 amino acids long. Losses at the gene ends were 5 bases for V and 1 base for J; bases not matched to a gene: 4. CDR3 loop: CASSLNRGNYGYTF. DNA for the CDR3: TGTGCCAGTAGTTTAAACAGGGGTAACTATGGCTACACCTTC.

The V call is TRBV7-8, the J call TRBJ1-5; tentatively, D is TRBD1 (5 bases). This CDR3 is 15 amino acids long. CDR1 is SGHVS and CDR2 is FQNEAQ in the germline V gene. The V end was cut by 1 base, the J end by 2 bases, with 9 bases between. CDR3 nucleotides: TGTGCCAGCAGCTTAGTGGGGGGGGGCAATCAGCCCCAGCATTTT. Translated: CASSLVGGGNQPQHF.